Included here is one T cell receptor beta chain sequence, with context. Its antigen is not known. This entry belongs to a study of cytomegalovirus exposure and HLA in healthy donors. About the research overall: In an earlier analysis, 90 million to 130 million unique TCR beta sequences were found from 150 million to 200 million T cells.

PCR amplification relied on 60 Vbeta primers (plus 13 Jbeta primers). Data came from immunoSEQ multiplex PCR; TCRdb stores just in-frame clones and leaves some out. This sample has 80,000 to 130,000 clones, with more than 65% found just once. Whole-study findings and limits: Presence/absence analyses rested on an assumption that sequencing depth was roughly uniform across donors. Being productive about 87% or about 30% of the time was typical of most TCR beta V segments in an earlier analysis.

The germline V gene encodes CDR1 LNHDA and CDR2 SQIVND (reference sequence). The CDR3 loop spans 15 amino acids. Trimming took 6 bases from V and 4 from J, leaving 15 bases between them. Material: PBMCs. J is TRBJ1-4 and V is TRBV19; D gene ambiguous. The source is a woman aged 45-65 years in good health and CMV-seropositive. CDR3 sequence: CASSPWVEVNEKLFF. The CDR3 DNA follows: TGTGCCAGTAGCCCATGGGTGGAGGTTAATGAAAAACTGTTTTTT.